This T cell receptor beta chain was captured by sequencing in a study of blood T cells in healthy people across ages. CDR1 is GTSNPN and CDR2 is SVGIG in the germline V gene (reference sequence). V was trimmed by 3 bases and J by 5 bases, leaving 11 bases between them. There are 13 residues in the CDR3. A sample-barcoded 5' primer and a J-beta primer mix were used in a second PCR of about 6 to 11 cycles. From the 5' RACE reads, TCRdb called clonotypes with MiXCR, one entry per CDR3 protein. The table has 800,000 to 950,000 distinct CDR3 sequences, approximately 49% seen once; the top ten hold under 15%. Overall study findings and caveats: Unsorted PBMCs prevented conclusive naive versus antigen-experienced comparison. Measured against age, TCR beta diversity per million T cells decreased in a roughly linear manner. Long-lived and aged donors differed, with more naive CD4+ cells and higher diversity in the long-lived.

Only one count was recorded for this clonotype. Its matching antigen is unknown. Input material: blood. This TCR derives from a man aged 25-40 years in good health. V is TRBV30 and J is TRBJ1-5; D gene unclear. Written as DNA, the CDR3 is TGTGCCTGGAGCGTTCGCGCGGATCAGCCCCAGCATTTT. Translating it yields CAWSVRADQPQHF.